This T cell receptor (beta chain) was profiled in a study of cytomegalovirus exposure and HLA in healthy donors. General study findings and limits: Among TCR beta chains, those listed as cytomegalovirus-associated numbered 164.

Points on this clone: The antigen is unknown.

13 Jbeta primers and 60 Vbeta primers were used for the PCR. TCRdb's table, derived via immunoSEQ multiplex PCR, lists solely in-frame clones and lacks some. With 70,000 or so clones in the sample, the ten largest clones hold about 0.83%. Germline V gives CDR1 LNHDA, CDR2 SQIVND (reference sequence). Deletions cut 5 bases from V and 3 bases from J, with 8 bases between. The CDR3 covers 12 residues. Input material: PBMCs. This TCR came from a boy aged 5-17 years in good health and CMV-seronegative. This sequence joins TRBV19 and TRBJ2-7; D may be TRBD2 (6 bases). The CDR3 sequence is CASSLGSYEQYF. The CDR3 DNA follows: TGTGCCAGTAGTCTCGGGAGCTACGAGCAGTACTTC.